This TCR beta chain was retrieved from a study of T-cell reconstitution after alpha-beta-depleted transplantation in children listed by TCRdb under 2016. General notes on the study: T-cell immune reconstitution after TCRalphabeta/CD19-depleted allogeneic hematopoietic cell transplantation in children was quantitatively tracked in the study by means of TCR repertoire profiling.

The label giving this sample's treatment or condition can be read as: allogeneic hematopoietic cell transplantation with graft depleted of TCRalphabeta T cells and CD19 B cells. TCRalphabeta/CD19-depleted allogeneic hematopoietic cell grafts were given to the transplant recipients, all of whom were children. Library creation used PCR. For sequencing, an Illumina HiSeq 2500 was employed. Molecular barcoding was employed in the preparation of TCR libraries, with unique molecular identifiers being used to normalize TCRbeta repertoire quantification. The public reads were reprocessed in TCRdb via fastp at Q25 and MiXCR, keeping in-frame beta chains. Each entry merges the rows of one CDR3 protein and shows their most common DNA and genes. The sample profile shows around 200,000 distinct CDR3 sequences; 9.5% to 13% of them were found once. In total, the top ten clones hold 28% of the sample. On the study overall, not on this receptor specifically: In some patients, the high TCRbeta diversity seen at day 60 was put down to recipient T cells and intrathymic progenitors that had survived conditioning. About two months after transplant, the apparently early recovery of alphabetaT-cell counts reportedly depended on just several hundred clones that had expanded rapidly and came from non-depleted graft cells. The frequencies of hyperexpanded clones fell over the following months, and after one year, T-cell counts and TCRbeta diversity were mostly attributed to newly produced T cells.

The CDR3 numbers 13 residues from cysteine through phenylalanine. The kept DNA is CDR3 alone, 39 bases in frame from the first base. At the junction V is shortened by 7 bases and J by 2 bases; bases outside the gene matches: 2. CDR1 SEHNR and CDR2 FQNEAQ were looked up in the germline V gene (reference sequence). This clonotype was detected ten times or more. It lacks a known antigen. No base-level quality is on record; no much larger clone is a single base apart. The TCR originated in a child younger than two with acute myeloid leukemia, due to receive a stem cell transplant. The material sequenced was PBMCs, taken before TCRalphabeta/CD19-depleted stem cell transplant. The sequence links TRBV7-9 to TRBJ2-5; 9 bases in the junction line up with TRBD2. The CDR3 protein is CASKGLAQETQYF. The sequence in DNA is TGTGCCAGCAAGGGACTAGCACAAGAGACCCAGTACTTC. The reference TRBV7-9 and TRBJ2-5 proteins fill in what lies around the CDR3, so the full variable domain reads DTGVSQNPRHKITKRGQNVTFRCDPISEHNRLYWYRQTLGQGPEFLTYFQNEAQLEKSRLLSDRFSAERPKGSFSTLEIQRTEQGDSAMYLCASKGLAQETQYFGPGTRLLVL.